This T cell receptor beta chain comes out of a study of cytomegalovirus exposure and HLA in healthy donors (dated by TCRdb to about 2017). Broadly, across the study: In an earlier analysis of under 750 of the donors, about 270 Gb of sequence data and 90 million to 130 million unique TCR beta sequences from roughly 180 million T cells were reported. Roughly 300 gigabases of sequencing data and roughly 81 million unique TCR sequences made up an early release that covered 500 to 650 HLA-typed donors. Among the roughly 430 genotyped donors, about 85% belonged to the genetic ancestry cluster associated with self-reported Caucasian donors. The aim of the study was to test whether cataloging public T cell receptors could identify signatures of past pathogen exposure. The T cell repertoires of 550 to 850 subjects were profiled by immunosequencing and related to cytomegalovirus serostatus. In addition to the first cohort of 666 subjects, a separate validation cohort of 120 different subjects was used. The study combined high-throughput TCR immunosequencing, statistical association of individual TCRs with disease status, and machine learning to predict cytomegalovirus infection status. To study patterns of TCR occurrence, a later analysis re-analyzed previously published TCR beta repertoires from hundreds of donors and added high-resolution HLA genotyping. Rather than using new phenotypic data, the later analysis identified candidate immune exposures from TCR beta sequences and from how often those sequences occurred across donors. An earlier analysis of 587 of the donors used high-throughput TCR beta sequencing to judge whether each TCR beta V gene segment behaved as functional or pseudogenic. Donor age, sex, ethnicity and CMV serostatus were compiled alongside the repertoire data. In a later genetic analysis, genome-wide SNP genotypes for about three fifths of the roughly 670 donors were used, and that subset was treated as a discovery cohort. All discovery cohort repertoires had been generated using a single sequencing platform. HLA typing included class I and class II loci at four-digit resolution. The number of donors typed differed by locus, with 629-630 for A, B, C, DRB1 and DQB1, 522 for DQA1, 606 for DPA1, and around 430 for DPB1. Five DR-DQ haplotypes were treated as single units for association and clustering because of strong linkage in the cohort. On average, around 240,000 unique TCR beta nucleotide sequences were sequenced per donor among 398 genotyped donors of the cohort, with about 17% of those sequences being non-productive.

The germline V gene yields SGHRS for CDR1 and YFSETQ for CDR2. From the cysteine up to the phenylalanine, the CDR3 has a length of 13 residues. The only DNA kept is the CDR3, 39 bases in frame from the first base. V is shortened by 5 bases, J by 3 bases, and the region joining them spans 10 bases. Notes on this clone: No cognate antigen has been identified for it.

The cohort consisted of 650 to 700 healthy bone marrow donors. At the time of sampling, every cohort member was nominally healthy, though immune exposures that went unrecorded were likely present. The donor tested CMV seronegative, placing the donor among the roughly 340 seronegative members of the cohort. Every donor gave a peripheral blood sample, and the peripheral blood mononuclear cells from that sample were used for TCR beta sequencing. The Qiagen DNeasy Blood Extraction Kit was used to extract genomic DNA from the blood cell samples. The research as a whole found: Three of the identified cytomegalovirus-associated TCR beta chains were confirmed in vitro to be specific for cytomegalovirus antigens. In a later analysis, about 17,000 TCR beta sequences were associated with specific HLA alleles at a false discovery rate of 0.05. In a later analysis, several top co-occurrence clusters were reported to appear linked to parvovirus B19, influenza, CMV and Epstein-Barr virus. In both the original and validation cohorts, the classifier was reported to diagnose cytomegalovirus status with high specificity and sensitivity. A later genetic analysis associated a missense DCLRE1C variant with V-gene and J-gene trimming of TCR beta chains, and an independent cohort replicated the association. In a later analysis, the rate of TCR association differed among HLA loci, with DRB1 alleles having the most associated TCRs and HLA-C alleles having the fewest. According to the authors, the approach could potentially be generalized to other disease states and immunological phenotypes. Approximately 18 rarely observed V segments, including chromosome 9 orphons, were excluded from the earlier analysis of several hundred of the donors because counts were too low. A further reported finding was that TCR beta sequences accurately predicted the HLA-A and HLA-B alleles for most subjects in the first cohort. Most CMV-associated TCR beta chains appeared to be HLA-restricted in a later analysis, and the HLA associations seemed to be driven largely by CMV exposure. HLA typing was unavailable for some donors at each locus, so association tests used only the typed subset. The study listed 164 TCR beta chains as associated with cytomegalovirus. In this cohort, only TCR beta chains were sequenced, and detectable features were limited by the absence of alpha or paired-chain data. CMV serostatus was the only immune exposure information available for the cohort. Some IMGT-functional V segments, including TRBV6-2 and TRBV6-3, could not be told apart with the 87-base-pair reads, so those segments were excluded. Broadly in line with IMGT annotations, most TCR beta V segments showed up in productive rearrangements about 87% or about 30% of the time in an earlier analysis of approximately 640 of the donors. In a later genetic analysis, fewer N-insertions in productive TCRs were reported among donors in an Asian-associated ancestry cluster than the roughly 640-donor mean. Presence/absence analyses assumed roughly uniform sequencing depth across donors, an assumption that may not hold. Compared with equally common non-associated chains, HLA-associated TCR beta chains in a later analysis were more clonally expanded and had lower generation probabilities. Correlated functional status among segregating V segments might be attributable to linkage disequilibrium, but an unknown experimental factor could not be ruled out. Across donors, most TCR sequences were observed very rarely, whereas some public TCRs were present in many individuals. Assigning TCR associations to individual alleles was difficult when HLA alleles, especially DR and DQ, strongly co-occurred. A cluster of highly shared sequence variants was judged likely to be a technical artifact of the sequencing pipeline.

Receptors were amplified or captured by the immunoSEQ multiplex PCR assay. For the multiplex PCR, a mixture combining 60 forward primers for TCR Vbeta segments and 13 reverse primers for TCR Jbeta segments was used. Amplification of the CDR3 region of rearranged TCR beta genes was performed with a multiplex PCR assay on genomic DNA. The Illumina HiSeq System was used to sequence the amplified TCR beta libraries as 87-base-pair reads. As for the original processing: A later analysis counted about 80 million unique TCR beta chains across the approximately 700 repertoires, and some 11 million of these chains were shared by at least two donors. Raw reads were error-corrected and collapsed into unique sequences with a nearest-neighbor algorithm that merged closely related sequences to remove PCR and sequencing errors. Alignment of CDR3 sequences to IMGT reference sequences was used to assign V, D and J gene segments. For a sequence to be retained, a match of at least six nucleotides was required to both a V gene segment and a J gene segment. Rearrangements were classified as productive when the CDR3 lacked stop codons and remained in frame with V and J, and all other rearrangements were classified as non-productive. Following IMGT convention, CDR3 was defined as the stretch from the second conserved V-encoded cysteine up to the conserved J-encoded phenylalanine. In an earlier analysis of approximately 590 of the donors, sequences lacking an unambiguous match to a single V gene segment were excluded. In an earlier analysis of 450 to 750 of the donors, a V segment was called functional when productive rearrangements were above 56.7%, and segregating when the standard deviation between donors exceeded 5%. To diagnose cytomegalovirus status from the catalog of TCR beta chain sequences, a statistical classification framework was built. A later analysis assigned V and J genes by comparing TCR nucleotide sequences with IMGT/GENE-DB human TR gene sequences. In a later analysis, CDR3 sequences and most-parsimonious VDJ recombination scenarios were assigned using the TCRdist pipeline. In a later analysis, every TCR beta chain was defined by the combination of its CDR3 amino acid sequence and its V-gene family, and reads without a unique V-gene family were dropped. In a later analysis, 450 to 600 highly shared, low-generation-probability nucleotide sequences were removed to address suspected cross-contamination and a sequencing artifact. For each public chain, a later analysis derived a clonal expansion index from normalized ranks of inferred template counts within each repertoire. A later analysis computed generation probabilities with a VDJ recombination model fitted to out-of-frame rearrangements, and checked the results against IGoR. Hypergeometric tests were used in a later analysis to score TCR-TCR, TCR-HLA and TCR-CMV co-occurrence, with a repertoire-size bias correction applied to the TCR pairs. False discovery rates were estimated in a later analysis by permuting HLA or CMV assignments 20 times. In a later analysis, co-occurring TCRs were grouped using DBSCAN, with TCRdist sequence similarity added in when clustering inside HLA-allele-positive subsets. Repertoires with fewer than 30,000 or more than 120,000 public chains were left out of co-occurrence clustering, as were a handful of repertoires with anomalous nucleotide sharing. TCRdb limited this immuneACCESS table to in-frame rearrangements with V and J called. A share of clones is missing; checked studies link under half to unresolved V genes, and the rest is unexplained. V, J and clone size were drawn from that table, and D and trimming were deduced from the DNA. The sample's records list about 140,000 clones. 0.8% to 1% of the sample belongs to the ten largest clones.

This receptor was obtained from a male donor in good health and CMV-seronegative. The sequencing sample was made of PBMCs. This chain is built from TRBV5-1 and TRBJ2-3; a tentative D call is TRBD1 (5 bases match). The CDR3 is CASRTVRTDTQYF. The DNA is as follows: TGCGCCAGCAGGACAGTTCGGACAGATACGCAGTATTTT.